This T cell receptor (beta chain) was identified in a study of monozygotic twins with inflammatory bowel disease. Notes on the study in general: With others, IBD patients shared fewer clonotypes than healthy twins did, especially with disease activity.

A remark on this clonotype: The target antigen is unknown.

TCRalpha and TCRbeta cDNA went through two nested PCRs of approximately 16 and 10 cycles. Using the 5' RACE reads, TCRdb records one entry per CDR3 protein without DNA. This sample's table reports approximately 400,000 distinct CDR3 sequences. The length of the CDR3 is 18 residues. Per the germline V gene, CDR1 is MGHRA and CDR2 is YSYEKL. This TCR derives from a human donor with ulcerative colitis or Crohn's disease, or a healthy co-twin of an affected twin (not recorded which). Sequences were obtained from blood. This chain uses TRBV4-1 with TRBJ2-1; TCRdb's D gene call, TRBD2, goes unchecked for lack of DNA. The CDR3 protein is CASSYYGEGLAGGSGQFF.